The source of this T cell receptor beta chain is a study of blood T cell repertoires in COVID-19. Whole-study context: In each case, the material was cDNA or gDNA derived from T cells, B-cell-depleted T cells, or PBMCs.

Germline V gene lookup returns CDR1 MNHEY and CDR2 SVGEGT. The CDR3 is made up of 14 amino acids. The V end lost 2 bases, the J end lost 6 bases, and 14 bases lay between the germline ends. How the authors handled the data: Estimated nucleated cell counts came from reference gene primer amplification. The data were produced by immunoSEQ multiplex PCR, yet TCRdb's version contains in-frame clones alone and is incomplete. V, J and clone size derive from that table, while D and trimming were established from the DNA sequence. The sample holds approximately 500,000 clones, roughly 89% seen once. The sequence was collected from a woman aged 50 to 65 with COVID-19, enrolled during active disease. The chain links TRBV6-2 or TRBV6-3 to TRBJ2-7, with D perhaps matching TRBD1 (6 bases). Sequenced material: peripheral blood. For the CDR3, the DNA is TGTGCCAGCAGTTACAACAGGGTGGTAAGCGAGCAGTACTTC. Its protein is CASSYNRVVSEQYF.